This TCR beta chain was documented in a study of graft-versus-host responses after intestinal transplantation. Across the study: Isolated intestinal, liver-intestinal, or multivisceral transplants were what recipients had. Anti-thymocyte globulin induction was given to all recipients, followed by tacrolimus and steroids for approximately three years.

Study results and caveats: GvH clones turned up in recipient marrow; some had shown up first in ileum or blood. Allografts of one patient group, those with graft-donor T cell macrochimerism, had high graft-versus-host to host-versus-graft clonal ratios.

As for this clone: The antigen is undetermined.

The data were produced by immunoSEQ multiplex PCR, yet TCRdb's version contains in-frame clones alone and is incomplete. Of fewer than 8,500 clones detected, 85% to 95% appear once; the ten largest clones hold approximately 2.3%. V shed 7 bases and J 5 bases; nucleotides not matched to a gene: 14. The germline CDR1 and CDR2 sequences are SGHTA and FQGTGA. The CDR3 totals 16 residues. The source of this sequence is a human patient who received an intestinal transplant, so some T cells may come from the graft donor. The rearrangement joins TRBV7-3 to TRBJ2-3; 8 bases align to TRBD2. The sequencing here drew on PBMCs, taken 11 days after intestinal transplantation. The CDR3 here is CASIPLAGPRGDTQYF. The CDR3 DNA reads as TGTGCCAGCATTCCCTTAGCGGGACCGAGGGGAGATACGCAGTATTTT.